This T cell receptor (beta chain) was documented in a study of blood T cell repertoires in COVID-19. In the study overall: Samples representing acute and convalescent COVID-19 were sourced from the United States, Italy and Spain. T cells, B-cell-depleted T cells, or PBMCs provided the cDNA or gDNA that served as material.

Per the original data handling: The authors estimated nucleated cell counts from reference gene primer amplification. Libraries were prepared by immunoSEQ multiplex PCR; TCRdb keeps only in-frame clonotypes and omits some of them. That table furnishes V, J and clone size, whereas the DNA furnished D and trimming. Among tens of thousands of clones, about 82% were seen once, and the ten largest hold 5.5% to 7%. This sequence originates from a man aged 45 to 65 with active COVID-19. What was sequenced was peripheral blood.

CDR3 nucleotide sequence: TGTGCCAGTAGTATCCGAAGGACACCGGTGAGGGGCTACACCTTC. It specifies CASSIRRTPVRGYTF. V gene TRBV19 combines with J gene TRBJ1-2, with D possibly being TRBD1 (5 bases). The CDR3 covers 15 residues. Trimming cost V 3 bases and J 8 bases, with 19 bases left between them. Per germline, CDR1 LNHDA and CDR2 SQIVND (reference sequence).